This is a list of T cell receptor beta chains from one sample in a study of blood T cell repertoires in COVID-19. Libraries were prepared by immunoSEQ multiplex PCR; TCRdb keeps only in-frame clonotypes and omits some of them. The repertoire holds 54,000 or so clones, with around four fifths as singletons. Sequenced: peripheral blood. Receptors originate from a woman aged 80 or older with acute or convalescent COVID-19. Both conserved end residues are part of each CDR3. The order of the fields is CDR3 protein, CDR3 DNA, J gene, D gene, V gene, clone size. A D gene is named only where the DNA matches it firmly. The size entry is marked missing in some rows and otherwise reads once, few, many or a size class.

CTSNQRQGDHEQYF	TGCACCAGCAACCAAAGACAGGGGGACCACGAGCAGTACTTC	TRBJ2-7	-	TRBV1	few
CASSHGHGNYGYTF	TGCGCCAGCAGTCATGGACACGGGAACTATGGCTACACCTTC	TRBJ1-2	-	TRBV23-1	-
CASNRLAGGPLYEQYF	TGCGCCAGCAACCGACTAGCGGGGGGGCCTCTTTACGAGCAGTACTTC	TRBJ2-7	TRBD2	TRBV5-1	-
CASSLAGSAYEQYF	TGCGCCAGCAGCTTAGCGGGGAGTGCCTACGAGCAGTACTTC	TRBJ2-7	TRBD2	TRBV5-1	-
CASSSWTGSVSGELFF	TGTGCCAGCAGTTCCTGGACAGGGTCGGTTTCCGGGGAGCTGTTTTTT	TRBJ2-2	TRBD1	TRBV27	-
CASSPGGWAGELFF	TGTGCCAGCAGTCCCGGGGGATGGGCCGGGGAGCTGTTTTTT	TRBJ2-2	-	TRBV25-1	-
CAWRGGSYEQYF	TGTGCCTGGAGAGGCGGGAGCTACGAGCAGTACTTC	TRBJ2-7	TRBD2	TRBV30	-
CASSLGWTSNHEQYF	TGTGCCAGCAGCTTAGGCTGGACTAGTAACCACGAGCAGTACTTC	TRBJ2-7	TRBD2	TRBV7-2	-
CASSYGAGVGDNEQFF	TGTGCCAGCAGTTACGGTGCGGGAGTCGGGGACAATGAGCAGTTCTTC	TRBJ2-1	TRBD2	TRBV6-5	-
CASSSTSGGSYNEQFF	TGTGCCAGCAGCTCGACTAGCGGGGGCTCCTACAATGAGCAGTTCTTC	TRBJ2-1	TRBD2	TRBV6-2/TRBV6-3	-
CASSSGQDITDTQYF	TGTGCCAGCTCATCGGGACAGGACATCACAGATACGCAGTATTTT	TRBJ2-3	TRBD1	TRBV18	-
CASSVLLRGAAYEQYF	TGCGCCAGCAGTGTCCTTTTGCGGGGAGCCGCCTACGAGCAGTACTTC	TRBJ2-7	-	TRBV10-2	-
CASSMGVYNEQFF	TGTGCCAGTAGTATGGGAGTGTACAATGAGCAGTTCTTC	TRBJ2-1	-	TRBV19	once
CASRSSVHSNQPQHF	TGTGCCAGCAGAAGTAGCGTCCATAGCAATCAGCCCCAGCATTTT	TRBJ1-5	-	TRBV28	-
CASSLEQGRQPQHF	TGTGCCAGCAGTTTAGAACAGGGAAGACAGCCCCAGCATTTT	TRBJ1-5	-	TRBV28	-
CASSPYDRNTEAFF	TGTGCCAGCAGCCCTTATGACAGAAACACTGAAGCTTTCTTT	TRBJ1-1	-	TRBV9	-
CAISESEGNTIYF	TGTGCCATCAGTGAGTCGGAGGGAAACACCATATATTTT	TRBJ1-3	-	TRBV10-3	-
CATSRSQGSETQYF	TGTGCCACCAGCAGATCCCAGGGTTCAGAGACCCAGTACTTC	TRBJ2-5	-	TRBV15	-
CASSLQDSYEQYF	TGTGCCAGCAGCTTACAGGATTCCTACGAGCAGTACTTC	TRBJ2-7	-	TRBV5-6	once
CASSFRTGSPPYEQYF	TGTGCCAGCAGCTTCCGGACAGGTTCACCTCCCTACGAGCAGTACTTC	TRBJ2-7	TRBD1	TRBV13	-